The rows below give T cell receptor beta chains drawn from one sample of a study of beta chain features in type 1 diabetes. Profiled with immunoSEQ multiplex PCR; TCRdb holds only in-frame clones, not every one. In the table there are roughly 450,000 clones, around 10% of which are singletons. The sequencing sample was made of naive CD4+ T cells from blood. These TCRs come from a woman between 18 and 30 years old in good health. The CDR3 runs from the conserved cysteine through the conserved F or W. A D gene is named only where the DNA matches it firmly. Clone size is shown for a subset of rows, as once, few, many or a class of expanded clone.

V: TRBV11-2
D: .
size: few
J: TRBJ2-3
length: 18
CDR3: CASSLSPLFTARMDTQYF
DNA: TGTGCCAGCAGCTTATCTCCGCTCTTCACGGCACGGATGGATACGCAGTATTTT

V: TRBV7-9
D: TRBD2
size: few
J: TRBJ2-1
length: 17
CDR3: CASSPPLAGDLDNEQFF
DNA: TGTGCCAGCAGCCCGCCACTAGCGGGGGATTTGGACAATGAGCAGTTCTTC

V: TRBV6-5
D: .
size: .
J: TRBJ2-3
length: 14
CDR3: CASSKIGPIDTQYF
DNA: TGTGCCAGCAGTAAGATAGGGCCCATAGATACGCAGTATTTT

V: TRBV29-1
D: TRBD1
size: few
J: TRBJ2-7
length: 15
CDR3: CSVEEGTGGADKQYF
DNA: TGCAGCGTTGAAGAAGGGACAGGGGGCGCTGACAAGCAGTACTTC

V: TRBV5-1
D: .
size: few
J: TRBJ2-4
length: 14
CDR3: CASSLGPSKNIQYF
DNA: TGCGCCAGCAGCTTGGGACCATCGAAAAACATTCAGTACTTC

V: TRBV13
D: .
size: many
J: TRBJ2-3
length: 13
CDR3: CASSLRMGDTQYF
DNA: TGTGCCAGCAGCCTCCGGATGGGAGATACGCAGTATTTT

V: TRBV7-8
D: TRBD2
size: .
J: TRBJ2-5
length: 16
CDR3: CASSLVSGGFQETQYF
DNA: TGTGCCAGCAGCTTAGTCTCGGGAGGCTTCCAAGAGACCCAGTACTTC

V: TRBV2
D: .
size: few
J: TRBJ2-4
length: 16
CDR3: CASMGASRLAKNIQYF
DNA: TGTGCCAGCATGGGGGCCAGTCGACTAGCCAAAAACATTCAGTACTTC

V: TRBV9
D: .
size: few
J: TRBJ2-6
length: 13
CDR3: CASSGTGANVLTF
DNA: TGTGCCAGCAGCGGAACTGGGGCCAACGTCCTGACTTTC

V: TRBV27
D: TRBD1
size: .
J: TRBJ2-5
length: 16
CDR3: CASSPKAGGIGETQYF
DNA: TGTGCCAGCAGTCCAAAGGCAGGGGGCATTGGAGAGACCCAGTACTTC

V: TRBV7-9
D: .
size: few
J: TRBJ1-4
length: 15
CDR3: CASRPSVLPNEKLFF
DNA: TGTGCCAGCAGGCCTTCTGTATTGCCTAATGAAAAACTGTTTTTT

V: TRBV4-3
D: .
size: few
J: TRBJ2-7
length: 15
CDR3: CASSGRASTSYEQYF
DNA: TGCGCCAGCAGCGGCCGGGCCTCTACCTCCTACGAGCAGTACTTC

V: TRBV28
D: .
size: .
J: TRBJ1-1
length: 14
CDR3: CASSSWAPTGGAFF
DNA: TGTGCCAGCAGTTCGTGGGCCCCCACGGGGGGAGCTTTCTTT

V: TRBV11-2
D: .
size: .
J: TRBJ2-3
length: 14
CDR3: CASKTGPATDTQYF
DNA: TGTGCCAGCAAGACCGGGCCCGCCACAGATACGCAGTATTTT

V: TRBV29-1
D: .
size: few
J: TRBJ2-1
length: 13
CDR3: CSVGDWRRNEQFF
DNA: TGCAGCGTTGGGGACTGGCGGCGCAATGAGCAGTTCTTC

V: TRBV9
D: .
size: .
J: TRBJ2-2
length: 15
CDR3: CASSVQGNPAGELFF
DNA: TGTGCCAGCAGCGTACAGGGGAATCCGGCCGGGGAGCTGTTTTTT